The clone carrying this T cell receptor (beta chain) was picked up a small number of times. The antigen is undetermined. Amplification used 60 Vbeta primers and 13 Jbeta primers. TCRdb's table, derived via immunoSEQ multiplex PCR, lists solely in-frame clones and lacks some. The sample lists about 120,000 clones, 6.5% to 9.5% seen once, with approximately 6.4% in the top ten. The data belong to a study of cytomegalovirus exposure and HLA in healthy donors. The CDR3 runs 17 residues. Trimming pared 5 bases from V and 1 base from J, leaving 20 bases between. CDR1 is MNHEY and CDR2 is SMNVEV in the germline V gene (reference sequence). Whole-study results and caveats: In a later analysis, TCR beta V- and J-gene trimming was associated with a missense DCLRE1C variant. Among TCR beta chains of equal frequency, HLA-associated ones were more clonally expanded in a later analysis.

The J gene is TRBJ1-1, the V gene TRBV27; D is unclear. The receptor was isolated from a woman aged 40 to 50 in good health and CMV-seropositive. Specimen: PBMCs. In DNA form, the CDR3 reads TGTGCCAGCAGTCCCCCTCCCGGACTGCGACCGAACACTGAAGCTTTCTTT. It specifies CASSPPPGLRPNTEAFF.